This T cell receptor (beta chain) was profiled in a study of monozygotic twins with inflammatory bowel disease. Findings of the study overall: Versus healthy twins, IBD patients showed fewer clonotypes shared with others, especially with disease activity.

Added by template switching were UMIs that each held a 6-nucleotide sample barcode. From its re-call of the 5' RACE reads, TCRdb lists each CDR3 protein once, without DNA. The listing contains about 160,000 distinct CDR3 sequences. Points on this clonotype: The antigen remains undetermined.

This CDR3 contains 16 residues. Germline lookup yields CDR1 DFQATT and CDR2 SNEGSKA (reference sequence). The sequenced material came from blood. V is TRBV20-1 and J is TRBJ1-1; lacking DNA, the TRBD1 call made by TCRdb goes unchecked. This receptor was taken from a human donor with ulcerative colitis or Crohn's disease, or a healthy co-twin of an affected twin (not recorded which). CDR3 in amino acids: CSAPGTGGARNTEAFF.